This T cell receptor (beta chain) was found in a study of T cell repertoires in cytomegalovirus infection (dated by TCRdb to the late 2010s). Background on the whole study: Donor HLA type was relevant to the analysis, as public TCR beta signatures indicated carriage of CMV infection together with the matching HLA type.

The CDR3 contains 11 residues, cysteine and phenylalanine counted. The entry retains the CDR3 DNA only, 33 bases that are in frame from base 1. As encoded in the germline V gene, CDR1 is ENHRY while CDR2 is SYGVKD. Trimming removed 4 bases from V and 4 bases from J, leaving 4 bases between the germline ends. This clonotype showed up just a few times. No cognate antigen has been identified for it. Base qualities were left out, and no much larger clone turns up one base away. Overall results and qualifications from the work: The ex vivo response was dominated by HLA-C-restricted CMV-specific TCR beta clonotypes, which also provided the single most frequent clonotype in two of eight donors. Cumulative frequency of public TCR beta family members discriminated carriers of CMV infection plus the relevant HLA type in this cohort and an independent approximately 400-donor cohort.

The reads were generated on an Illumina HiSeq 1500. TCRdb reran the public reads through fastp at Q25 and MiXCR, keeping productive beta chains. Each entry is one CDR3 protein sequence, shown with its most common DNA and genes. The sample data list 400,000 or so distinct CDR3 sequences, and 15% to 20% of these were observed just once. In total, the top ten clones hold approximately 8% of the sample. The specimen was PBMCs. This receptor chain uses TRBV10-3 and TRBJ1-1; the D segment cannot be called with confidence. The source is a human donor in good health (CMV status not recorded). Some clones in this sample may be carry-over from other donors' samples. The DNA sequence is as follows: TGTGCCATCAGTGCGGGCACTGAAGCTTTCTTT. Translation gives CAISAGTEAFF.